These T cell receptor beta chains were read from a single sample in a study of shared clonotypes between healthy human individuals. Measured with immunoSEQ multiplex PCR; TCRdb has only the in-frame clones, and not every one. The top ten clones hold approximately 1.2% of a sample with more than 2 million clones, roughly 95% of them seen once. Sequencing input: naive CD8+ T cells sorted from blood. These receptors were taken from a man between 18 and 35 years old in good health. Each CDR3 is given with its conserved first and last residue.

14 TRBV6-1 CASSEGTLDYGYTF
23 TRBV21-1 CASSKALAGGKGLADAGTDTQYF
15 TRBV4-1 CASSADHWNQETQYF
13 TRBV2 CASSESGETGWHF
10 TRBV29-1 CSVDVDTQYF
13 TRBV7-2 CASSLGWLTEAFF
15 TRBV13 CASSLAGALYNEQFF
11 TRBV13 CASSVTGAYTF
14 TRBV4-1 CASSLDRGTYEQYF
15 TRBV5-6 CASSARPGGTGEQYF
11 TRBV7-9 CASSLGIEAFF
13 TRBV2 CASIGDSSYEQYF
15 TRBV7-9 CASSSSLGQFYEQYF
18 TRBV7-9 CASSLFRGAERAQETQYF
14 TRBV10-3 CAISEGAPSNEQFF
15 TRBV6-6 CASSPSGGFTDTQYF
13 TRBV13 CASSRGGDTEAFF
15 TRBV7-8 CASLRGVWTQETQYF
15 TRBV11-2 CASSLGQGALYEQYF
14 TRBV13 CASSFLQGVHEQYF
14 TRBV27 CASSLIEGSYEQYF
13 TRBV7-7 CASSLRGADTQYF
16 TRBV14 CASSQAGTGGTDTQYF
16 TRBV19 CASSIVLEGVNTEAFF
13 TRBV19 CASSILGGKEQYF
16 TRBV5-4 CASSLAGEGAAETQYF
13 TRBV27 CASSLGRYYGYTF
15 TRBV7-2 CASSHPVAIDNEQFF
15 TRBV6-5 CASSPHRGVNYGYTF
13 TRBV5-1 CASSFGAVYEQYF
15 TRBV6-4 CASRDRALGGSPLHF
11 TRBV28 CASRRDYEQYF
15 TRBV6-5 CASSSSGTVNTEAFF
16 TRBV27 CASSGLWQTQGNEQFF
13 TRBV5-4 CASSWGDSYEQYF
13 TRBV10-2 CASSESLLNEQFF
13 TRBV7-8 CASSLGYGHEQFF
13 TRBV28 CASSLAGSSEAFF